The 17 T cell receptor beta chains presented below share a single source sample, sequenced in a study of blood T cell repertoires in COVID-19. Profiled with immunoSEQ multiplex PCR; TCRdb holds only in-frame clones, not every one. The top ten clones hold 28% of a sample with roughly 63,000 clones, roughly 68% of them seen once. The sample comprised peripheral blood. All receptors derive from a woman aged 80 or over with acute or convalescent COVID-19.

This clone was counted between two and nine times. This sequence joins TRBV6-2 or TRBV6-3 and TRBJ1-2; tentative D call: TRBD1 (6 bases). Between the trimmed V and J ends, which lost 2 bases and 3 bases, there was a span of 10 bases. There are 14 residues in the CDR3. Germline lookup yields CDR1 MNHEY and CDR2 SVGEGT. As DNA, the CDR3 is TGTGCCAGCAGTTACGGCGGGGGCCACTATGGCTACACCTTC. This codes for CASSYGGGHYGYTF.

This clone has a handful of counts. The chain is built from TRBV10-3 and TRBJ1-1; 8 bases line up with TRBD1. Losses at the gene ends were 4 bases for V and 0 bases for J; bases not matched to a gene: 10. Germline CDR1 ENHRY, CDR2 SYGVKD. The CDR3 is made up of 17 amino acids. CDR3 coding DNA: TGTGCCATCAGTGGACCTAGGACAGGGAGCATGAACACTGAAGCTTTCTTT. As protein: CAISGPRTGSMNTEAFF.

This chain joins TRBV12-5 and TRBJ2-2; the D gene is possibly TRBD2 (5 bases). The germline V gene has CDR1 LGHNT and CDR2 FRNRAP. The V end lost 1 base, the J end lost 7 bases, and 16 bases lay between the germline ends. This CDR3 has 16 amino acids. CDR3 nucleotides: TGTGCTAGTGGTTTGGGCCCTGGACCGGGGAGCGGGGAGCTGTTTTTT. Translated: CASGLGPGPGSGELFF.

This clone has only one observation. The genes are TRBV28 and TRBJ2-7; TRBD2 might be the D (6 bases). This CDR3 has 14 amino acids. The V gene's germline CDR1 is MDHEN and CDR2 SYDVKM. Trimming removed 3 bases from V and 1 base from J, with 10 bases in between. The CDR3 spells CASSFIRGSYEQYF. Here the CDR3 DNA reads TGTGCCAGCAGTTTCATTCGGGGGTCCTACGAGCAGTACTTC. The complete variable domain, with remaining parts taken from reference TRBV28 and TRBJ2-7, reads DVKVTQSSRYLVKRTGEKVFLECVQDMDHENMFWYRQDPGLGLRLIYFSYDVKMKEKGDIPEGYSVSREKKERFSLILESASTNQTSMYLCASSFIRGSYEQYFGPGTRLTVT.

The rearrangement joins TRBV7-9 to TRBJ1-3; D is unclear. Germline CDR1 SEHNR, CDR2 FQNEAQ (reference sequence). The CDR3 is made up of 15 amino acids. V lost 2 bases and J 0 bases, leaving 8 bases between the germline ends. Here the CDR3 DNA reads TGTGCCAGCAGCTTATATACCAGCTCTGGAAACACCATATATTTT. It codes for CASSLYTSSGNTIYF.

CDR3 in amino acids: CASSYRTGIYEKLFF. CDR3 DNA: TGTGCCAGCAGCTATCGGACAGGGATTTATGAAAAACTGTTTTTT. The chain employs TRBV14 and TRBJ1-4; 8 bases map to TRBD1. This CDR3 has 15 residues. The V and J ends lost 5 bases and 6 bases, in that order; junction bases with no gene match: 8. Germline V CDR1 and CDR2: SGHDN, FVKESK.

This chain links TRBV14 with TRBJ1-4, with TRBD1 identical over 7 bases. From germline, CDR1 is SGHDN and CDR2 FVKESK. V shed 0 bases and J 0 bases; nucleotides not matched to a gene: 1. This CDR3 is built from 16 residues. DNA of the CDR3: TGTGCCAGCAGCCAAGAAGGGACAGCAACTAATGAAAAACTGTTTTTT. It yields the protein CASSQEGTATNEKLFF.

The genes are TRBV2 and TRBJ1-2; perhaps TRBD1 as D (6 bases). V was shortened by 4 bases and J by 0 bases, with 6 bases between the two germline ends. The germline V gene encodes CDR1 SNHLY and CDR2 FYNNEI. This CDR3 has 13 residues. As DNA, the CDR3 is TGTGCCAGCAGTGGGACAGCTAACTATGGCTACACCTTC. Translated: CASSGTANYGYTF.

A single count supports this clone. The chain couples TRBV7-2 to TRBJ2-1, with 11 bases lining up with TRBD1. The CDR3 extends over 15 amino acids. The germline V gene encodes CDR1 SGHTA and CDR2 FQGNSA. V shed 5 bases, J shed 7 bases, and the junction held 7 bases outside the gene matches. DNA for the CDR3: TGTGCCAGCAGCCCCGGGACAGGGGGACGGAATGAGCAGTTCTTC. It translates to CASSPGTGGRNEQFF.

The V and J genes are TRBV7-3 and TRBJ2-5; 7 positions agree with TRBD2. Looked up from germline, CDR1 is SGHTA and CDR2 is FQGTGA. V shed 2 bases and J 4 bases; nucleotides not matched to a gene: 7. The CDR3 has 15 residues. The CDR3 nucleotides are TGTGCCAGCAGCTTAGGGGCGGGAGTATCAGAGACCCAGTACTTC. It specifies CASSLGAGVSETQYF.

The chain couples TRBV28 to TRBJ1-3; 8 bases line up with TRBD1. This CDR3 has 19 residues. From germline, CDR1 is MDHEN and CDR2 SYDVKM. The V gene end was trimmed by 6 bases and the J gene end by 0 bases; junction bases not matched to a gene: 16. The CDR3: CASSTFYGDRNPSGNTIYF. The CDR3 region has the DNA TGTGCCAGCAGCACCTTCTACGGGGACAGGAACCCCTCTGGAAACACCATATATTTT.

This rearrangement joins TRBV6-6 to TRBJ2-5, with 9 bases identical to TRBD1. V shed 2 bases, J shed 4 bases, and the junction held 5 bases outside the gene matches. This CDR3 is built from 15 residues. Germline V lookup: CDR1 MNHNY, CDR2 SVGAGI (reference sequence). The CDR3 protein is CASSYATGGGETQYF. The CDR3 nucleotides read TGTGCCAGCAGTTACGCCACAGGGGGCGGAGAGACCCAGTACTTC.

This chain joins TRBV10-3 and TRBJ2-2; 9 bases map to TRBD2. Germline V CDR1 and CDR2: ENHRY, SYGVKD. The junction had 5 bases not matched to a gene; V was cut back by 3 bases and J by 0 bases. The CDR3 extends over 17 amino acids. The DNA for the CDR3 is TGTGCCATCAGTGAATCCCCTAGCGGGACGAACACCGGGGAGCTGTTTTTT. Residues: CAISESPSGTNTGELFF.

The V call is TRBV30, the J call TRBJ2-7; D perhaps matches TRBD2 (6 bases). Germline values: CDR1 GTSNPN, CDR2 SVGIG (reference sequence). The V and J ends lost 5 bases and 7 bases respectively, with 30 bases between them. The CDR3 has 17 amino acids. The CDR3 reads CAWARGDSGLNSGEQYF. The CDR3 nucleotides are TGTGCCTGGGCGAGAGGGGATTCGGGACTGAACTCGGGGGAGCAGTACTTC. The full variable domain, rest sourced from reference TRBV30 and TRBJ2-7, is SQTIHQWPATLVQPVGSPLSLECTVEGTSNPNLYWYRQAAGRGLQLLFYSVGIGQISSEVPQNLSASRPQDRQFILSSKKLLLSDSGFYLCAWARGDSGLNSGEQYFGPGTRLTVT.

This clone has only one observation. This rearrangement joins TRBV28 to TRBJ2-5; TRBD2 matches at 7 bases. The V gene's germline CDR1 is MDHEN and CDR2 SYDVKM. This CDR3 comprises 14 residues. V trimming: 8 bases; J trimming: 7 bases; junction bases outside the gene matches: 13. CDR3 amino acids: CASRSSGLVGTQYF. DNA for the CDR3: TGTGCCAGCCGCTCTAGCGGACTGGTTGGGACCCAGTACTTC.

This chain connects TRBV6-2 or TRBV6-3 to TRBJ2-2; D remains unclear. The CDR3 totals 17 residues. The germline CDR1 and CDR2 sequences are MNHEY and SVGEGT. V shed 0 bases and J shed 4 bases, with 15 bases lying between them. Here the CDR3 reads CASSYSTGSVITGELFF. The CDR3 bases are TGTGCCAGCAGTTACTCGACGGGTTCGGTTATCACCGGGGAGCTGTTTTTT.

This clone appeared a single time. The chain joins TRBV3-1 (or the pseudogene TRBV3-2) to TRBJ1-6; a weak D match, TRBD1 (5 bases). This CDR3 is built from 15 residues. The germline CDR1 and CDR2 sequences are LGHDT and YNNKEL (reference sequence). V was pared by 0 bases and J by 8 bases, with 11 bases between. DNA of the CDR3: TGTGCCAGCAGCCAAGAGACAGAGTTTGATTCACCCCTCCACTTT. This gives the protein CASSQETEFDSPLHF.